The sequence of this T cell receptor (beta chain) was determined in a study of T cell repertoires in cytomegalovirus infection. Study details: Evidence of both CMV infection and a matching HLA type came from public TCR beta signatures.

The V segment lost 6 bases and the J segment 2 bases; nucleotides outside the gene matches: 6. CDR3 length: 15 residues. Germline V gene data show CDR1 as ENHRY and CDR2 as SYGVKD. This clonotype has a count of ten or more. In TCRdb, the reads were re-called with MiXCR into one record per CDR3 protein. In the table there are 150,000 to 200,000 distinct CDR3 sequences, around 14% of which are singletons. The receptor comes from a human donor in good health (CMV status not recorded). Some clones in this sample may be carry-over from other donors' samples. The rearrangement links TRBV10-3 to TRBJ2-7; TRBD1 matches 11 bases. Sequenced material: PBMCs. DNA for the CDR3: TGTGCCATCAGGGACCCGGGACAGGGGGCCTACGAGCAGTACTTC. This sequence encodes CAIRDPGQGAYEQYF.